The 9 T cell receptor beta chains below all came from one sample that was sequenced in a study of blood T cell repertoires in COVID-19. Sequencing used immunoSEQ multiplex PCR; TCRdb keeps in-frame clones, though not all of them. Among about 440,000 clones listed, roughly 87% were seen once. The sequenced sample was PBMCs or T cells enriched from blood (not recorded which). These receptors all stem from a man aged 18 to 35 who had recovered from COVID-19.

The rearrangement links TRBV19 to TRBJ1-1; D not resolved. Per the germline V gene, CDR1 is LNHDA and CDR2 is SQIVND (reference sequence). Deletions cut 7 bases from V and 1 base from J, with 13 bases between. This CDR3 spans 14 amino acids. CDR3 bases: TGTGCCAGTACCCCAAGAGTAGAGAACACTGAAGCTTTCTTT. Amino acid sequence: CASTPRVENTEAFF.

V gene TRBV28 combines with J gene TRBJ2-7, with a tentative D call TRBD2 (5 bases). Deletions cut 10 bases from V and 3 bases from J, with 16 bases between. The CDR3 covers 13 residues. From germline, CDR1 is MDHEN and CDR2 SYDVKM. The CDR3 protein is CATKSRGVYEQYF. The CDR3 DNA reads TGTGCCACCAAAAGTCGGGGTGTCTACGAGCAGTACTTC.

The chain combines TRBV11-1 with TRBJ1-6; TRBD1 aligns across 11 bases. V dropped 7 bases and J dropped 10; count of bases not matched to a gene: 6. Germline V CDR1 and CDR2: SGHAT, FQDESV (reference sequence). CDR3 length equals 14 residues. The CDR3 nucleotides are TGTGCCAGCACACAAGGGACAGGGGGATCACCCCTCCACTTT. It encodes CASTQGTGGSPLHF.

The rearrangement joins TRBV6-2 or TRBV6-3 to TRBJ2-7, with TRBD1 matching over 7 bases. Germline V CDR1 and CDR2: MNHEY, SVGEGT. Trimming cost V 5 bases and J 4 bases; bases outside gene matches: 17. The CDR3 contains 17 residues. CDR3 in DNA: TGTGCCAGCAGTACCCGGCTAGGACAGGCTCTAAAGTACGAGCAGTACTTC. Its protein product is CASSTRLGQALKYEQYF.

The chain employs TRBV6-5 and TRBJ1-1; D is uncertain. Germline V gene lookup returns CDR1 MNHEY and CDR2 SVGAGI. The length of the CDR3 is 14 residues. Trimming removed 4 bases from V and 1 base from J, with 10 bases in between. As DNA, the CDR3 is TGTGCCAGCAGTTTACAGAAAGGGAACACTGAAGCTTTCTTT. Translated, it gives CASSLQKGNTEAFF.

The gene calls are TRBV4-1 and TRBJ1-2; TRBD1 is a possible D gene (5 bases). Germline loops: CDR1 MGHRA, CDR2 YSYEKL. The CDR3 loop spans 15 amino acids. The V end lost 4 bases, the J end lost 2 bases, and 14 bases lay between the germline ends. CDR3 DNA: TGCGCCAGCAGCCTACCAGGGCTCCCCAACTATGGCTACACCTTC. This codes for CASSLPGLPNYGYTF.

The chain is built from TRBV28 and TRBJ1-2, with D hard to call. Germline-derived CDR1 and CDR2 are MDHEN and SYDVKM. The CDR3 length is 10 residues. The V and J ends lost 8 bases and 7 bases respectively, with 8 bases between them. The CDR3 DNA sequence: TGTGCCAGCTCCAGGCCTGGCTACACCTTC. Protein product: CASSRPGYTF.

The rearrangement joins TRBV7-8 to TRBJ2-1; 8 bases are shared with TRBD1. The CDR3 is 16 amino acids. Per germline, CDR1 SGHVS and CDR2 FQNEAQ. V lost 3 bases to trimming and J lost 8 bases; unmatched junction nucleotides: 12. The CDR3 loop reads CASSFPRGGQGYEQFF. CDR3 coding DNA: TGTGCCAGCAGCTTCCCCCGGGGAGGACAGGGTTATGAGCAGTTCTTC.

The chain uses TRBV9 and TRBJ2-5; no firm D call. This CDR3 comprises 16 residues. V was clipped by 0 bases and J by 2 bases, with 14 bases between them. Per the germline V gene, CDR1 is SGDLS and CDR2 is YYNGEE. In DNA form, the CDR3 reads TGTGCCAGCAGCGTAGAGAGGCCGTCCGTTCAAGAGACCCAGTACTTC. Its protein is CASSVERPSVQETQYF.